This TCR beta chain was captured by sequencing in a study of blood T cell repertoires in COVID-19. About the research overall: T cells, B-cell-depleted T cells, or PBMCs supplied cDNA or gDNA.

Unmatched junction bases numbered 4, after V lost 5 bases and J lost 1 base. The V gene's germline CDR1 is MGHRA and CDR2 YSYEKL. The CDR3 contains 15 residues. Original handling: Reference gene primers were amplified, and this amplification served to estimate nucleated cell counts. TCRdb's copy holds only in-frame clones and misses some; the assay was immunoSEQ multiplex PCR. That table gives V, J and clone size, and the DNA gave D and trimming. In the table there are around 26,000 clones, approximately 85% of which are singletons. Sequencing was carried out using peripheral blood. This sequence originates from a human donor in a cohort sampled during active COVID-19. The V gene is TRBV4-1, the J gene TRBJ2-3; 9 nucleotides agree with TRBD1. The CDR3 loop is CASSFRTGGTDTQYF. The DNA of the CDR3 is TGCGCCAGCAGCTTCCGGACAGGGGGCACAGATACGCAGTATTTT.